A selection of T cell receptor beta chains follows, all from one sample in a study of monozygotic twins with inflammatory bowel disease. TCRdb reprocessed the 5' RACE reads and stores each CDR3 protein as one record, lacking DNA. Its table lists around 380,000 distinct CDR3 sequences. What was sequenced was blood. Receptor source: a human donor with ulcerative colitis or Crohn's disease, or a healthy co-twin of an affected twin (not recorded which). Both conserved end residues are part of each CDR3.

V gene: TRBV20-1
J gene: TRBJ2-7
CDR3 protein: CSARVTSDEQYF

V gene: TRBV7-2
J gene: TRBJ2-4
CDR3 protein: CASSSRQGYIQYF

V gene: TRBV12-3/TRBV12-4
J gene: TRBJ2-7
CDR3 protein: CASRRDTSSYEQYF

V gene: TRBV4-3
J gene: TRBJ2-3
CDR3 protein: CASSLGLAGLLGDTQYF

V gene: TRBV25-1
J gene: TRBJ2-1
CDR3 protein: CASSDTGWNEQFF

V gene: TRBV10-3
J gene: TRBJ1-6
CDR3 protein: CAISEPDPGGSPLHF

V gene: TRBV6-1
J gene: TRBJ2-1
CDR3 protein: CASKASGFNEQFF

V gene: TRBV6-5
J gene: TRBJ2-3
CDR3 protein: CASRVSDTQYF

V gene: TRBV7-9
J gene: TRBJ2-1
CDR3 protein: CASSLEQGIVPSQFF

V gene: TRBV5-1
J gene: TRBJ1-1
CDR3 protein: CASSLATYTEAFF

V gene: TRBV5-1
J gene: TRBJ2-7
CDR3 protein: CASSPGQPSYEQYF

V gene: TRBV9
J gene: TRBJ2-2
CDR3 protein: CASSPPWGRAGELFF

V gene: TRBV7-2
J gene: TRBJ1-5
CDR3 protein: CASSLGLAQPQHF

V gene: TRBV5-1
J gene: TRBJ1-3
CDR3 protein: CASSTGTPGNTIYF

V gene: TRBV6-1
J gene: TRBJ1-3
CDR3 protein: CASIDRERSGNTIYF

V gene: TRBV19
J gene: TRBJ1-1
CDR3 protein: CASSPRAWMNTEAFF

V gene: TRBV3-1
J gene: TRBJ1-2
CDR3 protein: CASSQALQGKGYTF

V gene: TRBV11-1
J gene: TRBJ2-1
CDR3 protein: CASSSVAGRIYNEQFF

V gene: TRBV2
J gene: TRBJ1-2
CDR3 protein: CASSEQGANYGYTF

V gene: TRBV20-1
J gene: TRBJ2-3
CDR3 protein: CSAASGQGSTDTQYF

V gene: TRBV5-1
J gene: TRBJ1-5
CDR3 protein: CASSLDPGQGPDSNQPQHF

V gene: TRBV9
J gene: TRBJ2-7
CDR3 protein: CASSDGDTGNYEQYF

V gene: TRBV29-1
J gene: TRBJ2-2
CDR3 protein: CSVETLGTATGELFF

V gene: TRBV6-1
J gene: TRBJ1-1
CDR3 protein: CASSADRGAEAFF

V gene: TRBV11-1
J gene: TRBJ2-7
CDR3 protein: CASSSGTSGRGESSYEQYF

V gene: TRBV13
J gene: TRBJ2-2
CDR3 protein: CASSFPRGKSGELFF

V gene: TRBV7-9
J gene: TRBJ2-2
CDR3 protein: CASSFLRGGELFF

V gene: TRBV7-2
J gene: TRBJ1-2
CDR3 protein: CASSRPGGAGGYTF

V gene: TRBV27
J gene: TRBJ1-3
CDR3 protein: CAPVLDREGTGNTIYF

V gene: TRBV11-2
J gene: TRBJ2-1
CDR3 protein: CASSLRPGGPHNEQFF

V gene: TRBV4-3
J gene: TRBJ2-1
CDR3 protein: CASSHGLADYNEQFF

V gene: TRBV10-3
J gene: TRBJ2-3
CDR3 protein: CAIQAGITDTQYF

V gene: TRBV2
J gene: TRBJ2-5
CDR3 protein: CASSPGTGVQETQYF

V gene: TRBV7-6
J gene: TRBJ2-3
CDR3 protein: CASSVRLGADTQYF

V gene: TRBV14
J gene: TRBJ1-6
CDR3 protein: CASSHRTNYNSPLHF